One and the same sample provided the 22 T cell receptor beta chains below, sequenced in a study of graft-versus-host responses after intestinal transplantation. These receptors' antigens are unknown. Sequenced by immunoSEQ multiplex PCR; TCRdb stores in-frame clones only, minus some. The sample holds about 120,000 clones, 90% seen once. The source was unstimulated CD4+ T cells sorted from spleen or lymph node cells, collected before intestinal transplant. These receptors were obtained from a human donor who received an intestinal transplant.

A few counts support this clone. The chain is built from TRBV30 and TRBJ2-1; D call uncertain. The CDR3 has 12 amino acids. Per germline, CDR1 GTSNPN and CDR2 SVGIG (reference sequence). V lost 0 bases and J 9 bases, leaving 9 bases between the germline ends. The CDR3 sequence is CAWSVKPGEQFF. The CDR3 DNA sequence: TGTGCCTGGAGTGTAAAGCCGGGTGAGCAGTTCTTC.

CDR3 coding DNA: TGTGCCAGCAGCCAAGGGGGGACCTGGACAGGGGGCTTCACCATATATTTT. Protein: CASSQGGTWTGGFTIYF. This chain connects TRBV4-2 to TRBJ1-3; 11 bases map to TRBD1. V trimming: 1 base; J trimming: 9 bases; junction bases outside the gene matches: 11. The CDR3 extends over 17 amino acids. Germline loops: CDR1 LGHNA, CDR2 YNFKEQ.

The CDR3 sequence: CASSEARHRGYYGYTF. The CDR3 bases are TGTGCCAGCAGTGAAGCGCGCCACAGGGGCTACTATGGCTACACCTTC. The chain couples TRBV6-1 to TRBJ1-2, with 7 bases matching TRBD1. This CDR3 has 16 amino acids. The germline CDR1 and CDR2 sequences are MNHNS and SASEGT. V shed 0 bases and J 3 bases; nucleotides not matched to a gene: 7.

The chain joins TRBV11-2 to TRBJ2-1; 13 nucleotides match TRBD2. V trimming: 1 base; J trimming: 7 bases; junction bases outside the gene matches: 7. The CDR3 contains 17 residues. Germline-derived CDR1 and CDR2 are SGHAT and FQNNGV. CDR3 in amino acids: CASSLVRTSGRMNEQFF. The CDR3 DNA follows: TGTGCCAGCAGCTTAGTACGGACTAGCGGGAGAATGAATGAGCAGTTCTTC.

The chain couples TRBV7-2 to TRBJ2-7; D perhaps matches TRBD1 (5 bases). Per germline, CDR1 SGHTA and CDR2 FQGNSA. The CDR3 length is 14 residues. Trimming left V 5 bases short and J 2 bases short, with 13 bases between. This chain's CDR3 is CASSTRQSTYEQYF. CDR3 DNA sequence: TGTGCCAGCAGCACCCGACAGTCTACCTACGAGCAGTACTTC.

V is TRBV18 and J is TRBJ2-7; TRBD1 might be the D (6 bases). Germline lookup yields CDR1 KGHSH and CDR2 LQKENI. V lost 4 bases, J lost 0 bases, and 19 bases lay in between. This CDR3 contains 17 residues. The CDR3, as DNA: TGTGCCAGCTCACATCGCCCCGGGACACCAGACTCCTACGAGCAGTACTTC. This codes for CASSHRPGTPDSYEQYF.

The chain joins TRBV10-2 to TRBJ2-3, with TRBD2 as a possible D gene (6 bases). CDR1 is WSHSY and CDR2 is SAAADI in the germline V gene. Trimming shortened V by 3 bases and J by 4 bases, and 14 bases separated the two germline ends. There are 15 residues in the CDR3. The DNA for the CDR3 is TGCGCCAGCAGTGACCCCGGGACTCCACCAGATACGCAGTATTTT. Its translation is CASSDPGTPPDTQYF.

The J gene is TRBJ2-1, the V gene TRBV6-1, with TRBD1 as a possible D gene (6 bases). V shed 7 bases and J shed 2 bases, with 15 bases lying between them. The CDR3 is made up of 15 amino acids. Per germline, CDR1 MNHNS and CDR2 SASEGT. CDR3 bases: TGTGCCAGCACCCAGACCTCAGGGGCCTACAATGAGCAGTTCTTC. It encodes CASTQTSGAYNEQFF.

V and J are TRBV5-1 and TRBJ2-3, with D unresolved. The V gene lost 0 bases and the J gene lost 2 bases, with 7 bases spanning the gap. From germline, CDR1 is SGHRS and CDR2 YFSETQ. This CDR3 has 14 amino acids. The CDR3 region is CASSLEPITDTQYF. The CDR3 bases are TGCGCCAGCAGCTTGGAGCCCATCACAGATACGCAGTATTTT.

This clone was detected only a few times. The V gene is TRBV30, the J gene TRBJ1-2; possibly TRBD1 for D (6 bases). V gave up 7 bases and J gave up 8 bases, with 11 bases separating them. Germline V gives CDR1 GTSNPN, CDR2 SVGIG (reference sequence). The CDR3 spans 10 residues. For the CDR3, the DNA is TGTGCCTCAGGGGTACGGGGCTACACCTTC. This gives the protein CASGVRGYTF.

In its sample, this clone was seen once. The J gene is TRBJ2-3, the V gene TRBV7-3; D unclear. The CDR3 covers 13 residues. Trimming removed 4 bases from V and 0 bases from J, with 5 bases in between. Germline V gives CDR1 SGHTA, CDR2 FQGTGA. This chain's CDR3 is CASSYSSTDTQYF. As DNA, the CDR3 is TGTGCCAGCAGCTACTCGAGCACAGATACGCAGTATTTT.

J is TRBJ1-2 and V is TRBV5-4, with D unresolved. Trimming took off 4 bases at V and 4 bases at J, with 14 bases between the two ends. The V gene's germline CDR1 is SGHNT and CDR2 YYREEE (reference sequence). The CDR3 has 14 residues. The CDR3 here is CASSTLGLGYGYTF. DNA of the CDR3: TGTGCCAGCAGCACTTTAGGACTGGGCTATGGCTACACCTTC. Variable domain in full (rest from reference TRBV5-4 and TRBJ1-2): ETGVTQSPTHLIKTRGQQVTLRCSSQSGHNTVSWYQQALGQGPQFIFQYYREEENGRGNFPPRFSGLQFPNYSSELNVNALELDDSALYLCASSTLGLGYGYTFGSGTRLTVV.

The J gene is TRBJ1-4, the V gene TRBV18; the D is unclear. The germline V gene encodes CDR1 KGHSH and CDR2 LQKENI. The CDR3 has 14 amino acids. V lost 4 bases and J lost 5, with 11 bases in between. This chain's CDR3 is CASSRSQSNEKLFF. As DNA, the CDR3 is TGTGCCAGCTCACGGTCGCAGTCGAATGAAAAACTGTTTTTT.

The chain couples TRBV14 to TRBJ2-7; 9 bases line up with TRBD1. Germline CDR1 SGHDN, CDR2 FVKESK. The CDR3 is made up of 15 amino acids. V lost 1 base to trimming and J lost 5 bases; unmatched junction nucleotides: 6. Here the CDR3 DNA reads TGTGCCAGCAGCCAAGGGGTGGACAGGGGTAACGAGCAGTACTTC. Translated, it gives CASSQGVDRGNEQYF.

The gene calls are TRBV27 and TRBJ2-2; 8 bases agree with TRBD2. The CDR3 is made up of 15 amino acids. After removal of 4 bases from V and 6 bases from J, the junction contained 7 bases not matched to a gene. CDR1 and CDR2 (germline): MNHEY, SMNVEV (reference sequence). In DNA form, the CDR3 reads TGTGCCAGCAGTTCAGCGGGAGTTTCGGCCGGGGAGCTGTTTTTT. It encodes CASSSAGVSAGELFF.

The V call is TRBV7-8, the J call TRBJ2-7; 8 bases map to TRBD1. The CDR3 consists of 18 residues. CDR1 is SGHVS and CDR2 is FQNEAQ in the germline V gene. V lost 4 bases to trimming and J lost 2 bases; unmatched junction nucleotides: 16. CDR3 nucleotide sequence: TGTGCCAGCAGCTCGCGTTTCCAGGGGGCCCTAACAACCTACGAGCAGTACTTC. Its protein is CASSSRFQGALTTYEQYF.

The chain joins TRBV5-1 to TRBJ2-1; 7 bases align to TRBD2. CDR3 size: 16 residues. CDR1 SGHRS and CDR2 YFSETQ come from the germline V gene. The J segment lost 1 base and the V segment lost 7 bases, leaving 11 bases of the junction unmatched. The DNA of the CDR3 is TGCGCCAGCCGACCCCCGGGGACTAAATCCTACAATGAGCAGTTCTTC. Translating it yields CASRPPGTKSYNEQFF.

The chain combines TRBV27 with TRBJ2-5, with 8 bases matching TRBD1. The germline V gene encodes CDR1 MNHEY and CDR2 SMNVEV (reference sequence). V lost 9 bases and J lost 4; bases outside the gene matches: 1. The CDR3 covers 11 residues. The CDR3 sequence is CARGTGETQYF. DNA of the CDR3: TGTGCCAGGGGGACAGGAGAGACCCAGTACTTC.

The chain recombines TRBV7-9 with TRBJ1-2, with a weak D call TRBD1 (5 bases). There are 13 residues in the CDR3. Germline V gives CDR1 SEHNR, CDR2 FQNEAQ (reference sequence). The V end lost 3 bases, the J end lost 2 bases, and 7 bases lay between the germline ends. CDR3 protein: CASSFRGNYGYTF. The DNA of the CDR3 is TGTGCCAGCAGCTTTAGGGGCAACTATGGCTACACCTTC.

The chain couples TRBV23-1 to TRBJ1-1, with TRBD1 as a possible D gene (5 bases). TRBV23-1 carries the ORF label, with uncertain function. Trimming took 2 bases from V and 10 from J, leaving 11 bases between them. The CDR3 is 12 residues long. CDR3 loop: CASSQPLGGAFF. CDR3 nucleotide sequence: TGCGCCAGCAGTCAACCCTTGGGGGGAGCTTTCTTT.

The CDR3 is CASSRGPDNQPQHF. The CDR3, as DNA: TGCGCCAGCAGTAGGGGGCCCGACAATCAGCCCCAGCATTTT. This sequence joins TRBV5-1 and TRBJ1-5; 7 bases are shared with TRBD1. J was trimmed by 3 bases and V by 5 bases; bases with no gene match: 5. There are 14 residues in the CDR3. Germline CDR1 is SGHRS and CDR2 is YFSETQ.

The chain carries TRBV7-2 and TRBJ1-4, with D tentatively TRBD1 (5 bases). V was cut by 2 bases and J by 4 bases, with 11 bases left in between. The CDR3 extends over 15 amino acids. Germline CDR1 SGHTA, CDR2 FQGNSA. The CDR3 here is CASSLMGGLNEKLFF. CDR3 nucleotide sequence: TGTGCCAGCAGCTTAATGGGGGGTCTTAATGAAAAACTGTTTTTT.